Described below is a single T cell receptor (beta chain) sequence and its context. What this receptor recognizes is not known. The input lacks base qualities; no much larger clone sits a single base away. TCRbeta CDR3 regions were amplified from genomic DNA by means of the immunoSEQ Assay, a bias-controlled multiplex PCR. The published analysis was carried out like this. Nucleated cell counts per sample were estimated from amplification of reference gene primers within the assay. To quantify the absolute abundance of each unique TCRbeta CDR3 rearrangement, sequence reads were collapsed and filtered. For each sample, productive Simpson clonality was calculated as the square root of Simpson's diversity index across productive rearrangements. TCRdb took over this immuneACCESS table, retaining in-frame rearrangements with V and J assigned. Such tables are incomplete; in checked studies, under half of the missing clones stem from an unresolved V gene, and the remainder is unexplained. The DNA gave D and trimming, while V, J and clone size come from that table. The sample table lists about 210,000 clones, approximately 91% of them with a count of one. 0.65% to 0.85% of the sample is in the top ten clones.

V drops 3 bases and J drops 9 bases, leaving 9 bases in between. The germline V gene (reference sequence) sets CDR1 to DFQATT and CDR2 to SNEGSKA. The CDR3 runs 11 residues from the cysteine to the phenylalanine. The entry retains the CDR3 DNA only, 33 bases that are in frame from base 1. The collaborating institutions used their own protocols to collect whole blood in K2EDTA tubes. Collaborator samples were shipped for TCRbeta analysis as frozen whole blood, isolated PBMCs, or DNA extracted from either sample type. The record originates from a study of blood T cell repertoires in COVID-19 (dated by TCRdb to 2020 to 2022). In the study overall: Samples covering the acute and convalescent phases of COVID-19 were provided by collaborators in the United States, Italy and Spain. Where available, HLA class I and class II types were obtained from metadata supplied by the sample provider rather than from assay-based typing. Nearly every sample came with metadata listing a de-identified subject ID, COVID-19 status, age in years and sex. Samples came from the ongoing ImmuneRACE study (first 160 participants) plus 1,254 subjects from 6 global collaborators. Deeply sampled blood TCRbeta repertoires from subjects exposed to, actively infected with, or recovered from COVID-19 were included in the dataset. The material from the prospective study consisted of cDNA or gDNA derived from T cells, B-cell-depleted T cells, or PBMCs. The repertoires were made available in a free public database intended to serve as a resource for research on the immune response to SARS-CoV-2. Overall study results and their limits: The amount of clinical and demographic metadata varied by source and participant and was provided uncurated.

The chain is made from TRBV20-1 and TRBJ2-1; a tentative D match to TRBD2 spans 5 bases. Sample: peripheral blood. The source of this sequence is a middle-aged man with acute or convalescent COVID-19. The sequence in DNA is TGCAGTGCTAGCTCGGCGGGTGAGCAGTTCTTC. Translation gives CSASSAGEQFF.